The 8 T cell receptor beta chains listed next were all sequenced from one sample in a study of blood T cell repertoires in COVID-19. This table comes from immunoSEQ multiplex PCR, and its TCRdb copy is limited to in-frame clones, with some not included. In the table there are about 51,000 clones, approximately 86% of which are singletons. The sequenced sample was peripheral blood. These receptors all come from a man aged 55 to 69 with acute or convalescent COVID-19.

The chain joins TRBV10-2 to TRBJ2-1, with TRBD1 identical over 7 bases. J lost 2 bases, V lost 4 bases, and 5 bases had no gene match. Germline V gene sequence: CDR1 WSHSY, CDR2 SAAADI. This CDR3 has 15 amino acids. CDR3 sequence reads: CASSVDRAPYNEQFF. DNA of the CDR3: TGCGCCAGCAGTGTAGACAGGGCCCCCTACAATGAGCAGTTCTTC.

V usage is TRBV4-1 and J usage is TRBJ2-5; 8 positions agree with TRBD2. This CDR3 is 12 amino acids long. Germline-derived CDR1 and CDR2 are MGHRA and YSYEKL. Trimming removed 4 bases from V and 10 bases from J; junction bases left unmatched: 5. CDR3 sequence reads: CASSPLAGGQYF. CDR3 in DNA: TGCGCCAGCAGCCCCCTCGCGGGAGGCCAGTACTTC.

The chain recombines TRBV24-1 with TRBJ2-3; D possibly corresponds to TRBD1 (5 bases). Trimming took off 4 bases at V and 0 bases at J, with 16 bases between the two ends. Germline lookup yields CDR1 KGHDR and CDR2 SFDVKD. CDR3 size: 17 residues. Here the CDR3 reads CATSEGQTFSSTDTQYF. The DNA for the CDR3 is TGTGCCACCAGTGAGGGGCAGACTTTTTCTAGCACAGATACGCAGTATTTT.

The chain links TRBV18 to TRBJ2-3; the match to TRBD2 covers 7 bases. CDR3 length equals 17 residues. CDR1 is KGHSH, CDR2 LQKENI, per germline. V was pared by 4 bases and J by 0 bases, with 10 bases of the junction left unmatched. CDR3 loop: CASSLLSTSESTDTQYF. Here the CDR3 DNA reads TGTGCCAGCTCACTTCTTTCTACTAGCGAAAGCACAGATACGCAGTATTTT.

The chain is built from TRBV6-5 and TRBJ2-7, with 11 bases matching TRBD1. V lost 5 bases and J lost 4; bases outside the gene matches: 4. CDR1 and CDR2 (germline): MNHEY, SVGAGI. This CDR3 has 14 residues. CDR3 protein: CASSRGQGVYEQYF. In nucleotides, the CDR3 is TGTGCCAGCAGTCGGGGACAGGGGGTGTACGAGCAGTACTTC.

This chain uses TRBV5-1 with TRBJ2-3, with 9 positions matching TRBD2. CDR1 and CDR2 (germline): SGHRS, YFSETQ. The CDR3 sequence is 15 residues long. V was pared by 1 base and J by 5 bases, with 5 bases of the junction left unmatched. The CDR3 nucleotides read TGCGCCAGCAGCTTGTGGATGACTAGCGGAGATACGCAGTATTTT. It yields the protein CASSLWMTSGDTQYF.

The J gene is TRBJ1-2, the V gene TRBV5-1; a weak D match, TRBD1 (5 bases). Germline V lookup: CDR1 SGHRS, CDR2 YFSETQ. The CDR3 has 16 residues. The V and J ends lost 3 bases and 0 bases respectively, with 15 bases between them. The CDR3 DNA follows: TGCGCCAGCAGCTATTTCGAAGGAGGGGCTAACTATGGCTACACCTTC. Protein product: CASSYFEGGANYGYTF.

This sequence joins TRBV18 and TRBJ2-5, with TRBD1 identical over 10 bases. CDR1 KGHSH and CDR2 LQKENI come from the germline V gene. With V trimmed by 4 bases and J by 2 bases, 7 bases remained unmatched. The CDR3 is 16 amino acids. The CDR3 here is CASSRKDRGSQETQYF. Written as DNA, the CDR3 is TGTGCCAGCTCACGAAAGGACAGGGGGTCTCAAGAGACCCAGTACTTC.